Presented here are 19 T cell receptor beta chains from one specimen sequenced in a study of blood T cell repertoires in COVID-19. Clones were read by immunoSEQ multiplex PCR, and TCRdb kept only the in-frame ones, dropping some. The table shows 50,000 to 55,000 clones, with around nine tenths occurring only once. The sample was peripheral blood. The origin of the receptors is a man in his forties or fifties with acute or convalescent COVID-19.

This clone was counted once. The genes are TRBV2 and TRBJ1-4; D is unclear. The CDR3 is made up of 14 amino acids. Germline V gene lookup returns CDR1 SNHLY and CDR2 FYNNEI. Trimming shortened V by 3 bases and J by 4 bases, and 9 bases separated the two germline ends. The CDR3 sequence: CASSDVGLNEKLFF. CDR3 bases: TGTGCCAGCAGTGATGTTGGACTTAATGAAAAACTGTTTTTT.

The chain recombines TRBV4-2 with TRBJ2-1, with TRBD2 matching over 14 bases. Germline V gene data show CDR1 as LGHNA and CDR2 as YNFKEQ. The trim removed 3 bases at V and 5 bases at J, leaving 0 bases unmatched. The CDR3 consists of 15 residues. The CDR3 region is CASSQGLAGDNEQFF. As DNA, the CDR3 is TGTGCCAGCAGCCAGGGACTAGCGGGGGACAATGAGCAGTTCTTC.

CDR3 protein: CASSSLQGFDGYTF. For the CDR3, the DNA is TGTGCCAGTAGCAGCCTACAGGGTTTTGATGGCTACACCTTC. The V gene is TRBV19, the J gene TRBJ1-2, with D maybe TRBD1 (6 bases). V dropped 6 bases and J dropped 6 bases, with 17 bases sitting between them. The CDR3 is 14 residues long. Germline assignment: CDR1 LNHDA and CDR2 SQIVND (reference sequence).

V and J are TRBV10-3 and TRBJ2-3, with a possible D match to TRBD1 (6 bases). Trimming removed 9 bases at V and 4 bases at J, with 20 bases between. This CDR3 spans 15 amino acids. Per the germline V gene, CDR1 is ENHRY and CDR2 is SYGVKD. CDR3 DNA sequence: TGTGCCATAGGCAACAGGGAAGCAGCCCCAGATACGCAGTATTTT. It codes for CAIGNREAAPDTQYF.

This clone was found once. The chain recombines TRBV4-1 with TRBJ1-4; D not certain. This CDR3 spans 16 amino acids. In germline, CDR1 is MGHRA, CDR2 YSYEKL. Trimming removed 1 base from V and 8 bases from J, with 17 bases in between. The CDR3 is CASSQAAKAGYEKLFF. The CDR3 DNA follows: TGCGCCAGCAGCCAAGCGGCAAAGGCCGGGTACGAAAAACTGTTTTTT.

The table lists this clone with a count of one. The genes are TRBV2 and TRBJ1-6; 9 nucleotides line up with TRBD1. This CDR3 contains 14 residues. V was pared by 5 bases and J by 10 bases, with 6 bases of the junction left unmatched. Per germline, CDR1 SNHLY and CDR2 FYNNEI. The CDR3 protein is CASSPDRGVSPLHF. DNA for the CDR3: TGTGCCAGCAGTCCTGACAGGGGGGTATCACCCCTCCACTTT.

The J gene is TRBJ2-5, the V gene TRBV3-1 (or the pseudogene TRBV3-2), with TRBD2 matching 13 bases. Germline V CDR1 and CDR2: LGHDT, YNNKEL (reference sequence). With V trimmed by 1 base and J by 5 bases, 7 bases remained unmatched. This CDR3 has 17 amino acids. The CDR3 DNA reads as TGTGCCAGCAGCCAAGGACTAGCGGGGGGCGATTGGGAGACCCAGTACTTC. Translated, it gives CASSQGLAGGDWETQYF.

The V gene is TRBV30, the J gene TRBJ2-7, with a weak D call TRBD2 (5 bases). The V gene lost 2 bases and the J gene lost 5 bases, with 16 bases spanning the gap. The germline gives CDR1 GTSNPN, CDR2 SVGIG (reference sequence). This CDR3 region has 14 residues. The CDR3 region is CAWSSDSVRDEQYF. CDR3 coding DNA: TGTGCCTGGAGTTCTGATAGCGTGAGGGACGAGCAGTACTTC.

The gene calls are TRBV30 and TRBJ2-5, with 8 bases that match TRBD2. This CDR3 contains 14 residues. Trimming removed 0 bases from V and 2 bases from J; junction bases left unmatched: 2. Germline V gene data show CDR1 as GTSNPN and CDR2 as SVGIG (reference sequence). The DNA of the CDR3 is TGTGCCTGGAGTGTAGCGGGGGCGCAAGAGACCCAGTACTTC. Its translation: CAWSVAGAQETQYF.

The chain links TRBV10-2 to TRBJ2-5; D may be TRBD2 (5 bases). The germline V and J ends were trimmed by 8 bases and 5 bases, with 18 bases remaining between them. Germline values: CDR1 WSHSY, CDR2 SAAADI. This CDR3 has 14 residues. The CDR3 reads CASVEPSGGETQYF. DNA for the CDR3: TGCGCCAGCGTCGAGCCCAGCGGTGGGGAGACCCAGTACTTC.

This clone was seen once. The chain couples TRBV2 to TRBJ1-6, with D perhaps matching TRBD1 (6 bases). In germline, CDR1 is SNHLY, CDR2 FYNNEI. V lost 6 bases and J lost 5, with 14 bases in between. The CDR3 contains 15 residues. The CDR3 loop reads CASSRTDSHNSPLHF. In nucleotides, the CDR3 is TGTGCCAGCAGCCGTACGGACAGCCATAATTCACCCCTCCACTTT.

This sequence joins TRBV18 and TRBJ1-2; D not resolved. The CDR3 extends over 17 amino acids. Between the trimmed V and J ends, which lost 2 bases and 1 base, there was a span of 17 bases. Germline values: CDR1 KGHSH, CDR2 LQKENI. For the CDR3, the DNA is TGTGCCAGCTCACCATTCTCCCTAGATTCGGTTAACTATGGCTACACCTTC. Its translation is CASSPFSLDSVNYGYTF.

V and J are TRBV5-4 and TRBJ1-1; 7 bases line up with TRBD1. Germline CDR1 and CDR2: SGHNT and YYREEE (reference sequence). The CDR3 totals 14 residues. Trimming took 0 bases from V and 8 from J; bases not matched to a gene: 7. The CDR3, as DNA: TGTGCCAGCAGCTTGGCGGCCGTGACAGGGGAAGCTTTCTTT. Amino acids: CASSLAAVTGEAFF. Full variable domain (remainder filled in from reference TRBV5-4 and TRBJ1-1): ETGVTQSPTHLIKTRGQQVTLRCSSQSGHNTVSWYQQALGQGPQFIFQYYREEENGRGNFPPRFSGLQFPNYSSELNVNALELDDSALYLCASSLAAVTGEAFFGQGTRLTVV.

This clone was counted once. The chain is built from TRBV19 and TRBJ2-3, with 10 nucleotides matching TRBD2. CDR3 size: 16 residues. Germline trimming cut 4 bases from V and 1 base from J; bases unmatched to any gene: 5. Germline V gene lookup returns CDR1 LNHDA and CDR2 SQIVND (reference sequence). CDR3 nucleotide sequence: TGTGCCAGTAGTACGAGAGCGGGAGGGGGCACAGATACGCAGTATTTT. Amino acids: CASSTRAGGGTDTQYF.

This chain joins TRBV6-5 and TRBJ2-7; 10 bases are shared with TRBD1. Germline assignment: CDR1 MNHEY and CDR2 SVGAGI. The ends lost 4 bases at V and 5 bases at J; junction bases unmatched: 8. The CDR3 loop spans 15 amino acids. The CDR3 DNA sequence: TGTGCCAGCAGTTCTCCGGGACAGGGGTTGAACGAGCAGTACTTC. This gives the protein CASSSPGQGLNEQYF.

The genes are TRBV3-1 (or the pseudogene TRBV3-2) and TRBJ1-1; 10 bases line up with TRBD1. V was clipped by 5 bases and J by 7 bases; unmatched bases: 10. CDR1 LGHDT and CDR2 YNNKEL come from the germline V gene (reference sequence). This CDR3 is built from 15 residues. The CDR3 here is CASSYPDRGLVEAFF. CDR3 DNA: TGTGCCAGCAGCTACCCCGACAGGGGGCTAGTTGAAGCTTTCTTT.

The chain carries TRBV7-9 and TRBJ2-7; 10 bases line up with TRBD2. J was trimmed by 4 bases and V by 3 bases; bases with no gene match: 15. The CDR3 consists of 18 residues. Germline V gives CDR1 SEHNR, CDR2 FQNEAQ (reference sequence). The CDR3 DNA is TGTGCCAGCAGCTTGCCCGGGGAACTAGCGGGGTACGTTTACGAGCAGTACTTC. This sequence encodes CASSLPGELAGYVYEQYF. The full variable domain, with the rest looked up from reference TRBV7-9 and TRBJ2-7, is DTGVSQNPRHKITKRGQNVTFRCDPISEHNRLYWYRQTLGQGPEFLTYFQNEAQLEKSRLLSDRFSAERPKGSFSTLEIQRTEQGDSAMYLCASSLPGELAGYVYEQYFGPGTRLTVT.

In nucleotides, the CDR3 is TGTGCCACCAGCCCTTGGACAGGGATCTCTGGCTACACCTTC. This codes for CATSPWTGISGYTF. The chain couples TRBV15 to TRBJ1-2, with 8 bases fitting TRBD1. CDR1 LNHNV and CDR2 YYDKDF come from the germline V gene (reference sequence). This CDR3 has 14 amino acids. J gave up 7 bases and V 5 bases, and 9 bases lay outside the gene matches.

This clone was seen a single time. This chain uses TRBV19 with TRBJ2-7, with TRBD2 matching over 11 bases. From germline, CDR1 is LNHDA and CDR2 SQIVND (reference sequence). CDR3 size: 15 residues. Trimming removed 5 bases from V and 5 bases from J; junction bases left unmatched: 8. The CDR3 DNA is TGTGCCAGTAGTCGATCGACTAGCGGGATCAACGAGCAGTACTTC. Protein: CASSRSTSGINEQYF.